This passage covers 26 T cell receptor beta chains from one sample sequenced in a study of regulatory T cells in long-lasting Graves disease. Combining iRepertoire HTBI primers with Arm-PCR of CDR3 regions, the authors built TCR beta libraries. TCRdb fed the multiplex PCR reads into MiXCR, producing one record per CDR3 protein. The sample has some 220,000 distinct CDR3 sequences, roughly 20% seen once. The time point denotes: newly diagnosed GD, antithyroid drugs for less than 3 months. The TCR library was prepared using RNA isolated from PBMCs. These records were also assigned to another study, of T cells in Graves' hyperthyroidism and ophthalmopathy.

Source: peripheral blood mononuclear cells (PBMCs), taken at new diagnosis, from a patient treated with antithyroid drugs. Receptors were obtained from a woman in her 30s with Graves disease.

This clonotype has a handful of counts. A read error may explain this, as a much larger clone is one base away. J is TRBJ1-2 and V is TRBV6-1; D is uncertain. Germline V gene sequence: CDR1 MNHNS, CDR2 SASEGT. The CDR3 covers 12 residues. The CDR3 here is CAVGTANYGHTF. The CDR3 DNA reads TGTGCCGTGGGCACCGCTAACTATGGCCACACCTTC.

This clonotype came up many times. The chain carries TRBV28 and TRBJ1-1; D perhaps matches TRBD1 (5 bases). Germline V gives CDR1 MDHEN, CDR2 SYDVKM. CDR3 length equals 11 residues. The ends were cut back, 6 bases at V and 8 bases at J, with 10 bases in the middle. The CDR3 DNA reads TGTGCCAGCAGCGCCGGGACGGAAGCTTTCTTT. As protein: CASSAGTEAFF.

This clonotype was observed many times. The J gene is TRBJ2-3, the V gene TRBV7-9; the D is unclear. V lost 1 base to trimming and J lost 5 bases, with 7 bases between them. Germline CDR1 SEHNR, CDR2 FQNEAQ (reference sequence). This CDR3 contains 13 residues. The CDR3 nucleotides are TGTGCCAGCAGCTTAGGGCTCAAAGATACGCAGTATTTT. It translates to CASSLGLKDTQYF.

This clonotype has at least ten counts. The J gene is TRBJ2-4, the V gene TRBV11-1; no firm D call. Germline V gives CDR1 SGHAT, CDR2 FQDESV (reference sequence). The CDR3 has 13 amino acids. Trimming shortened V by 5 bases and J by 6 bases, and 11 bases separated the two germline ends. The CDR3 loop reads CASSASTRNIQYF. The CDR3 coding sequence is TGTGCCAGCAGCGCGTCGACGAGAAACATTCAGTACTTC.

At least ten counts were recorded for this clonotype. The genes are TRBV5-1 and TRBJ1-5; possibly TRBD1 for D (6 bases). CDR1 SGHRS and CDR2 YFSETQ come from the germline V gene. This CDR3 has 14 amino acids. Trimming left V 1 base short and J 5 bases short, with 10 bases between. CDR3 bases: TGCGCCAGCAGCTTGTCAGGGGAACATCAGCCCCAGCATTTT. Encoded protein: CASSLSGEHQPQHF.

This clonotype was recorded at least ten times. The V call is TRBV7-9, the J call TRBJ2-7; D is unresolved. This CDR3 spans 11 amino acids. V lost 1 base and J lost 7, with 5 bases in between. Germline CDR1 reads SEHNR; CDR2 reads FQNEAQ (reference sequence). CDR3 residues: CASSLVAEQYF. CDR3 DNA sequence: TGTGCCAGCAGCTTAGTTGCTGAGCAGTACTTC.

With respect to this clonotype: It may be a read error: a sequence one base away is much more abundant. The V call is TRBV6-4, the J call TRBJ2-2; 9 bases align to TRBD2. The germline V gene encodes CDR1 MRHNA and CDR2 SNTAGT. The V and J ends lost 4 bases and 3 bases, in that order; junction bases with no gene match: 0. This CDR3 region has 14 residues. CDR3 DNA sequence: TGTGCCAGCAGTGTAGCGGGAGACACCGGGGAGCTGTTTTTT. This sequence encodes CASSVAGDTGELFF.

This clonotype was observed at least ten times. The J gene is TRBJ1-6, the V gene TRBV11-3; 7 bases line up with TRBD1. The CDR3 sequence is 16 residues long. Losses at the gene ends were 4 bases for V and 5 bases for J; bases not matched to a gene: 8. Looked up from germline, CDR1 is SGHNT and CDR2 is YENEEA. The CDR3: CASSWNRDRNNSPLHF. The CDR3 coding sequence is TGTGCCAGCAGCTGGAACCGGGACAGAAATAATTCACCCCTCCACTTT. The whole variable domain, filled in from reference TRBV11-3 and TRBJ1-6, reads EAGVVQSPRYKIIEKKQPVAFWCNPISGHNTLYWYLQNLGQGPELLIRYENEEAVDDSQLPKDRFSAERLKGVDSTLKIQPAELGDSAVYLCASSWNRDRNNSPLHFGNGTRLTVT.

This clonotype was seen repeatedly, ten times or more. The V and J genes are TRBV2 and TRBJ2-7, with 8 bases matching TRBD2. The junction had 23 bases not matched to a gene; V was cut back by 2 bases and J by 5 bases. The CDR3 is 20 residues long. The germline gives CDR1 SNHLY, CDR2 FYNNEI. The CDR3 protein is CASSESAVASGQRYADEQYF. The CDR3 DNA reads as TGTGCCAGCAGTGAATCAGCTGTGGCTAGCGGGCAACGGTACGCAGACGAGCAGTACTTC.

This clonotype was detected ten times or more. The rearrangement links TRBV2 to TRBJ2-1, with 12 bases fitting TRBD1. Germline CDR1 and CDR2: SNHLY and FYNNEI. The CDR3 has 15 residues. The V segment lost 4 bases and the J segment 5 bases; nucleotides outside the gene matches: 3. In DNA, the CDR3 is TGTGCCAGCAGTGGAGGGACAGGGGGCCACAATGAGCAGTTCTTC. Protein: CASSGGTGGHNEQFF.

This clonotype has at least ten counts. The chain combines TRBV28 with TRBJ1-3; 8 nucleotides line up with TRBD1. Looked up from germline, CDR1 is MDHEN and CDR2 is SYDVKM. The CDR3 is 15 amino acids. V shed 6 bases, J shed 3 bases, and the junction held 7 bases outside the gene matches. CDR3 protein: CASREDRVFGNTIYF. CDR3 bases: TGTGCCAGCAGGGAGGACAGGGTCTTTGGAAACACCATATATTTT.

At least ten counts were recorded for this clonotype. V and J are TRBV19 and TRBJ1-1; D perhaps matches TRBD1 (5 bases). CDR3 size: 15 residues. Germline values: CDR1 LNHDA, CDR2 SQIVND (reference sequence). V was pared by 10 bases and J by 2 bases, with 20 bases between. CDR3 nucleotide sequence: TGTGCCACTAAGGGCGACGGGGGTCCCAACACTGAAGCTTTCTTT. Translation: CATKGDGGPNTEAFF. Complete variable domain (other parts from reference TRBV19 and TRBJ1-1): DGGITQSPKYLFRKEGQNVTLSCEQNLNHDAMYWYRQDPGQGLRLIYYSQIVNDFQKGDIAEGYSVSREKKESFPLTVTSAQKNPTAFYLCATKGDGGPNTEAFFGQGTRLTVV.

This clonotype was observed at least ten times. The V gene is TRBV2, the J gene TRBJ1-1; the D is unclear. This CDR3 has 14 amino acids. Trimming left V 5 bases short and J 0 bases short, with 10 bases between. Germline loops: CDR1 SNHLY, CDR2 FYNNEI. The CDR3 DNA sequence: TGTGCCAGCAGTCTCACAAGGATGAACACTGAAGCTTTCTTT. Encoded protein: CASSLTRMNTEAFF.

This clonotype appeared many times. This chain joins TRBV7-9 and TRBJ2-1; 7 bases map to TRBD1. J was trimmed by 7 bases and V by 4 bases; bases with no gene match: 13. Germline V gene lookup returns CDR1 SEHNR and CDR2 FQNEAQ (reference sequence). This CDR3 is 16 amino acids long. The DNA for the CDR3 is TGTGCCAGCAGCTCACCAAGCCGGACAGGAAAGAATGAGCAGTTCTTC. Translated, it gives CASSSPSRTGKNEQFF. The whole variable domain, remainder taken from reference TRBV7-9 and TRBJ2-1, is DTGVSQNPRHKITKRGQNVTFRCDPISEHNRLYWYRQTLGQGPEFLTYFQNEAQLEKSRLLSDRFSAERPKGSFSTLEIQRTEQGDSAMYLCASSSPSRTGKNEQFFGPGTRLTVL.

This clonotype turned up a few times. The V and J genes are TRBV7-8 and TRBJ1-1; a possible D gene is TRBD1 (5 bases). Trimming stripped 2 bases from V and 5 bases from J, with 9 bases between. The length of the CDR3 is 13 residues. The V gene's germline CDR1 is SGHVS and CDR2 FQNEAQ. CDR3 sequence (DNA): TGTGCCAGCAGCTTAAGAGGGGCTACTGAAGCTTTCTTT. As protein: CASSLRGATEAFF.

There are many counts of this clonotype. The V call is TRBV9, the J call TRBJ1-4; no clear D gene. This CDR3 contains 15 residues. Germline V lookup: CDR1 SGDLS, CDR2 YYNGEE. The ends were cut back, 5 bases at V and 0 bases at J, with 11 bases in the middle. Here the CDR3 reads CASSLGQTTNEKLFF. The CDR3 DNA sequence: TGTGCCAGCAGTCTCGGGCAGACAACTAATGAAAAACTGTTTTTT.

The V gene is TRBV7-9, the J gene TRBJ1-4, with TRBD1 identical over 12 bases. This CDR3 has 15 residues. V lost 5 bases to trimming and J lost 7 bases; unmatched junction nucleotides: 5. Germline V gives CDR1 SEHNR, CDR2 FQNEAQ (reference sequence). The DNA for the CDR3 is TGTGCCAGCAGCCTCCGGGACAGGGGGCTTGAAAAACTGTTTTTT. Residues: CASSLRDRGLEKLFF.

At least ten counts were recorded for this clonotype. This rearrangement joins TRBV3-1 to TRBJ2-1; unclear D gene. Germline V CDR1 and CDR2: LGHDT, YNNKEL (reference sequence). CDR3 length equals 13 residues. V was clipped by 1 base and J by 5 bases, with 6 bases between them. This CDR3 is CASSQGLNNEQFF. The CDR3 nucleotides are TGTGCCAGCAGCCAAGGTCTAAACAATGAGCAGTTCTTC.

This clonotype occurred many times. The chain has TRBV2 and TRBJ2-2; tentative D call: TRBD2 (5 bases). The CDR3 extends over 13 amino acids. V was clipped by 5 bases and J by 6 bases, with 10 bases between them. Germline V gene lookup returns CDR1 SNHLY and CDR2 FYNNEI. The CDR3 bases are TGTGCCAGCAGTTTCCTCGGGGCCGGGGAGCTGTTTTTT. It translates to CASSFLGAGELFF.

This clonotype was detected a few times. A read error may explain this, as a much larger clone is one base away. The V and J genes are TRBV6-5 and TRBJ1-1, with D possibly being TRBD1 (5 bases). CDR3 length: 15 residues. From germline, CDR1 is MNHEY and CDR2 SVGAGI. CDR3 amino acids: CASGYAGSMNTEAFF. DNA of the CDR3: TGTGCCAGCGGTTACGCAGGGTCCATGAACACTGAAGCTTTCTTT.

The table lists this clonotype with many counts. The rearrangement uses TRBV18 and TRBJ2-3; 7 bases are a match to TRBD1. The CDR3 loop spans 17 amino acids. Germline CDR1 and CDR2: KGHSH and LQKENI. The V segment lost 6 bases and the J segment 0 bases; nucleotides outside the gene matches: 12. This CDR3 is CASSGTAARPSTDTQYF. CDR3 bases: TGTGCCAGCTCGGGGACAGCAGCGAGGCCTAGCACAGATACGCAGTATTTT.

Ten or more counts support this clonotype. The J gene is TRBJ2-2, the V gene TRBV30; 7 bases fit TRBD1. Trimming removed 4 bases from V and 4 bases from J; junction bases left unmatched: 6. Germline CDR1 reads GTSNPN; CDR2 reads SVGIG (reference sequence). CDR3 size: 14 residues. The CDR3 nucleotides are TGTGCCTGGAACCTGAACAGGGGCACCGGGGAGCTGTTTTTT. It encodes CAWNLNRGTGELFF.

This clonotype came up a few times. The J gene is TRBJ2-3, the V gene TRBV10-3; 8 nucleotides align to TRBD1. The CDR3 runs to 15 residues. The germline gives CDR1 ENHRY, CDR2 SYGVKD. Germline trimming cut 4 bases from V and 2 bases from J; bases unmatched to any gene: 5. The CDR3 reads CAISAGQGNTDTQYF. The CDR3, as DNA: TGTGCCATCAGTGCTGGACAGGGTAACACAGATACGCAGTATTTT.

Of note for this clonotype: This is likely an artifact of a read error, given a far larger clone one base away. The chain has TRBV11-1 and TRBJ2-3; unclear D gene. Per germline, CDR1 SGHAT and CDR2 FQDESV (reference sequence). The length of the CDR3 is 13 residues. The CDR3 DNA is TGTGCCAGCAGCAGAACCGGGTCCCGCGAAGCTGTCTTT. Encoded protein: CASSRTGSREAVF.

This chain connects TRBV27 to TRBJ2-1; TRBD2 agrees at 12 bases. Per germline, CDR1 MNHEY and CDR2 SMNVEV (reference sequence). This CDR3 contains 15 residues. After removal of 1 base from V and 8 bases from J, the junction contained 3 bases not matched to a gene. Here the CDR3 DNA reads TGTGCCAGCAGTTTATTGGCTAGCGGGAGGGATGAGCAGTTCTTC. Translated, it gives CASSLLASGRDEQFF.

This clonotype was counted a few times. The chain employs TRBV20-1 and TRBJ2-5; the match to TRBD2 covers 8 bases. V lost 2 bases, J lost 5 bases, and 19 bases stayed unmatched. This CDR3 comprises 18 residues. Germline V gene data show CDR1 as DFQATT and CDR2 as SNEGSKA (reference sequence). The DNA of the CDR3 is TGCAGTGCTAGAAAGACTAGCGAGGGGCTCCTAGCCCAGGAGACCCAGTACTTC. Amino acids: CSARKTSEGLLAQETQYF.